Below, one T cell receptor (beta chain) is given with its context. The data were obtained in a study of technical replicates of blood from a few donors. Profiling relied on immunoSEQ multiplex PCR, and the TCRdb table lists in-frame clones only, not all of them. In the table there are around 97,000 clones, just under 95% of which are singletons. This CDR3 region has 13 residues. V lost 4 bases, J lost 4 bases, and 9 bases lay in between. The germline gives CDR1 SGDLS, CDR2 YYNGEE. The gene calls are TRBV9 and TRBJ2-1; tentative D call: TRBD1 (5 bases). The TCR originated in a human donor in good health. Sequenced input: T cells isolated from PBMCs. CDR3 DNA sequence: TGTGCCAGCAGCAGCCAGGGTTACAATGAGCAGTTCTTC. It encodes CASSSQGYNEQFF.